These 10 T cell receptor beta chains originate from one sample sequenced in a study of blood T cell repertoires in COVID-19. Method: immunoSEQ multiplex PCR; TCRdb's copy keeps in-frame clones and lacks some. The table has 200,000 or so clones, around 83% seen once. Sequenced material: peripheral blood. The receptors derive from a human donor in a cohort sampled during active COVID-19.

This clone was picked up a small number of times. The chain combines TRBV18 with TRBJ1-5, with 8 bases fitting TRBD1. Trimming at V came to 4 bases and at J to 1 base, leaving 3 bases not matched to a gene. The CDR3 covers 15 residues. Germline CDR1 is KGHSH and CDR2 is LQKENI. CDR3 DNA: TGTGCCAGCTCACGGACAGGGCAGAGCAATCAGCCCCAGCATTTT. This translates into CASSRTGQSNQPQHF.

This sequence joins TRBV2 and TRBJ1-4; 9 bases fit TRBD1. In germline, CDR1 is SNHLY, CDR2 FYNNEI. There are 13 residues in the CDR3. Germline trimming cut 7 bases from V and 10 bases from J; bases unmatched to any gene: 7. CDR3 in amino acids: CASTGTGLGKLFF. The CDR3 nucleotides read TGTGCCAGCACTGGGACAGGGTTAGGAAAACTGTTTTTT.

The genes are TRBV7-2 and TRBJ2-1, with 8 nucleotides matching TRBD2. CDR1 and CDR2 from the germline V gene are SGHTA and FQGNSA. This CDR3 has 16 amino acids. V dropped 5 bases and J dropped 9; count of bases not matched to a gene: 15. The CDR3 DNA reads TGTGCCAGCAGCCCGCCGGGACTAGTCTCCACGGGTGAGCAGTTCTTC. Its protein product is CASSPPGLVSTGEQFF.

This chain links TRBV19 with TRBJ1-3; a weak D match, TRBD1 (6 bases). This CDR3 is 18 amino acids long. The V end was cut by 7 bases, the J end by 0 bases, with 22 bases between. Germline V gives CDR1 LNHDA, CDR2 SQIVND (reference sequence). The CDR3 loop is CASNFVGQPLCSGNTIYF. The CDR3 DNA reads TGTGCCAGTAACTTCGTTGGACAGCCCTTATGCTCTGGAAACACCATATATTTT.

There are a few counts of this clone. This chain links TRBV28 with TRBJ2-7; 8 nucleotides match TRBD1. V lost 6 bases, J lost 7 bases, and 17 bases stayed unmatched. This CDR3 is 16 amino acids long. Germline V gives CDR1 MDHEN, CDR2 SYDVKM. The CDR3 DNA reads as TGTGCCAGCAGCCTACCTGTCGGGCAGGGGGCGAGGGAGCAGTACTTC. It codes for CASSLPVGQGAREQYF. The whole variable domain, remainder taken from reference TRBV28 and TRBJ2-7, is DVKVTQSSRYLVKRTGEKVFLECVQDMDHENMFWYRQDPGLGLRLIYFSYDVKMKEKGDIPEGYSVSREKKERFSLILESASTNQTSMYLCASSLPVGQGAREQYFGPGTRLTVT.

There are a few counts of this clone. The CDR3 is CASSQAGVADTQYF. The CDR3, as DNA: TGTGCCAGCAGCCAGGCCGGGGTCGCAGATACGCAGTATTTT. The chain couples TRBV7-9 to TRBJ2-3; tentatively, D is TRBD2 (5 bases). Deletions cut 5 bases from V and 4 bases from J, with 13 bases between. This CDR3 has 14 amino acids. Germline V gives CDR1 SEHNR, CDR2 FQNEAQ (reference sequence).

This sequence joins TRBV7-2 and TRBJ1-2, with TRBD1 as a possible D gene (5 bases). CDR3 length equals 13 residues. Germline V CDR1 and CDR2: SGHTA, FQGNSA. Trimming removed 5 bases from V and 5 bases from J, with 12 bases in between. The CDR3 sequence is CASSPGQGYGYTF. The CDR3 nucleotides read TGTGCCAGCAGCCCTGGACAAGGGTATGGCTACACCTTC. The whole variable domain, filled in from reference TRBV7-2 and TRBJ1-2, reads GAGVSQSPSNKVTEKGKDVELRCDPISGHTALYWYRQSLGQGLEFLIYFQGNSAPDKSGLPSDRFSAERTGGSVSTLTIQRTQQEDSAVYLCASSPGQGYGYTFGSGTRLTVV.

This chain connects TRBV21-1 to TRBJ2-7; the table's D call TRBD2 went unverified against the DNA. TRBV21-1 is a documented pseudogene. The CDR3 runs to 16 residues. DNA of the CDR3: TGTGCCAGCAGCAAAGAGGAGGGCGATAACTCCTACGAGCAGTACTTC. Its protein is CASSKEEGDNSYEQYF.

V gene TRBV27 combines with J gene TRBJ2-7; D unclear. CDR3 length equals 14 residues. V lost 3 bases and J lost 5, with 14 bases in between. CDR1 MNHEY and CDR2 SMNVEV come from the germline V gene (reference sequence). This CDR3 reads CASSLSWRNDEQYF. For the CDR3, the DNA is TGTGCCAGCAGTTTGAGTTGGCGGAACGACGAGCAGTACTTC.

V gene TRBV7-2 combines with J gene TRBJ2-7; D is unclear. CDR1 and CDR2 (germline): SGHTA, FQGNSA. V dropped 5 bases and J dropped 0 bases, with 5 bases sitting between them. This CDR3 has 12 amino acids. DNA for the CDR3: TGTGCCAGCAGCCCGAGCTCCTACGAGCAGTACTTC. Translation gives CASSPSSYEQYF.